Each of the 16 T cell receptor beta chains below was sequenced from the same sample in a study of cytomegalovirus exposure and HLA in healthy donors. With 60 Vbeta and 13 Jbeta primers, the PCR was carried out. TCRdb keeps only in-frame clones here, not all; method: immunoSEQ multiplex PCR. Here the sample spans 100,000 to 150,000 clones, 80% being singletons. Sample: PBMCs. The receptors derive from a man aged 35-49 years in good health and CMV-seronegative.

The CDR3 coding sequence is TGTGCCAGCAGTTTAGGTTCCCGGGACAGGGCCAGTGGCTACACCTTC. Its translation is CASSLGSRDRASGYTF. The chain employs TRBV28 and TRBJ1-2; 9 positions agree with TRBD1. Germline trimming cut 2 bases from V and 7 bases from J; bases unmatched to any gene: 11. The CDR3 runs to 16 residues. Germline V gene data show CDR1 as MDHEN and CDR2 as SYDVKM.

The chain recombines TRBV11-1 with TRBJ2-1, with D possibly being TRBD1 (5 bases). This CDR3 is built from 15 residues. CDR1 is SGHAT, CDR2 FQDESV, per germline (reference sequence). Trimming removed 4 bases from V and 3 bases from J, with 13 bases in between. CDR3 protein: CASSSLGQFYNEQFF. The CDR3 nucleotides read TGTGCCAGCAGCTCCCTCGGACAATTCTACAATGAGCAGTTCTTC.

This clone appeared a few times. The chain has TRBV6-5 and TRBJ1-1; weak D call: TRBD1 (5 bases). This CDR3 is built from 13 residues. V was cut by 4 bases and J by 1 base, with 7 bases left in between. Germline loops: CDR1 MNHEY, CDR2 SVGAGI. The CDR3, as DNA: TGTGCCAGCAGTTTAGGGGCGAACACTGAAGCTTTCTTT. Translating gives CASSLGANTEAFF.

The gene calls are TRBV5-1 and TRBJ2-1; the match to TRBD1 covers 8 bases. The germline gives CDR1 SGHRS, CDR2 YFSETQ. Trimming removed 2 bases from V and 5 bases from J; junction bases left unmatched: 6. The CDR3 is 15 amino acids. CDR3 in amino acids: CASSFTGQENNEQFF. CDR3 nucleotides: TGCGCCAGCAGCTTTACGGGACAGGAAAACAATGAGCAGTTCTTC.

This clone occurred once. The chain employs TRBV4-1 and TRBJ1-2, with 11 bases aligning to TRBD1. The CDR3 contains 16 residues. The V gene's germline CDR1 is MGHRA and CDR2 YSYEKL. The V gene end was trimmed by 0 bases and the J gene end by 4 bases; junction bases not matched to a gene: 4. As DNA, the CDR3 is TGCGCCAGCAGCCAAGATGGGACAGGGGGAGTCTATGGCTACACCTTC. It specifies CASSQDGTGGVYGYTF.

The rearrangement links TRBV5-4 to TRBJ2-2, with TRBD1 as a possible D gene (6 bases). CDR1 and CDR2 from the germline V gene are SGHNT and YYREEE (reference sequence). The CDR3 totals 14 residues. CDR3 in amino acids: CATGRQDPTGELFF. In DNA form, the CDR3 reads TGTGCTACGGGGCGACAGGACCCCACCGGGGAGCTGTTTTTT.

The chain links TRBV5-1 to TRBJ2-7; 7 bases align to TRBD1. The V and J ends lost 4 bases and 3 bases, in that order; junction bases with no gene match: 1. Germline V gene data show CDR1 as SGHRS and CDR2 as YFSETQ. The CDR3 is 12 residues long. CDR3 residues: CASSGDSYEQYF. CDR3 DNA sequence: TGCGCCAGCAGCGGGGACAGCTACGAGCAGTACTTC.

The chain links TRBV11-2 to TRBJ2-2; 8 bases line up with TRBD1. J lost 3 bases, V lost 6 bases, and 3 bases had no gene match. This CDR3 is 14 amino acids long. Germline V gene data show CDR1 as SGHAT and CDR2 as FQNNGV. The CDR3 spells CASRGQVDTGELFF. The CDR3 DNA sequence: TGTGCCAGCAGGGGACAGGTGGACACCGGGGAGCTGTTTTTT.

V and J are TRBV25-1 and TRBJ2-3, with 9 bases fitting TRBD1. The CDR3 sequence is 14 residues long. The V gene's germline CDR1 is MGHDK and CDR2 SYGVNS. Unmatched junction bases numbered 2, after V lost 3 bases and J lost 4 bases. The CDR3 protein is CASSDTGGADTQYF. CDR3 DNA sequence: TGTGCCAGCAGTGACACAGGGGGCGCAGATACGCAGTATTTT.

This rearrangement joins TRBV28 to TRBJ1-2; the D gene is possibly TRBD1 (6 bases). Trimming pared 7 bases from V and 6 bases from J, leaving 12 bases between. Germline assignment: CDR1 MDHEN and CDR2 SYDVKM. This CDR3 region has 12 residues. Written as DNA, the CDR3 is TGTGCCAGCACCCCCACAGGGCATGGCTACACCTTC. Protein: CASTPTGHGYTF.

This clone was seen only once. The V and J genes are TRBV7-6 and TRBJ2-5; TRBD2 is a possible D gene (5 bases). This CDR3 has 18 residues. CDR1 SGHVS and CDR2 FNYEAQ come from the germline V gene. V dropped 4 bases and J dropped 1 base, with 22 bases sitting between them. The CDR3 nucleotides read TGTGCCAGCAGCTCGAGTGGTGGCGCTAGCTGGCCCCAAGAGACCCAGTACTTC. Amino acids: CASSSSGGASWPQETQYF.

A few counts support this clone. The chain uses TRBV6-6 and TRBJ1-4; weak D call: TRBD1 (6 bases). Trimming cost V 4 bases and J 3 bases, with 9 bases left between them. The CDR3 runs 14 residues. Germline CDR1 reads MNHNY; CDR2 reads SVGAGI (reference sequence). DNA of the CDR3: TGTGCCAGCAGTTGGGACATGGCTAATGAAAAACTGTTTTTT. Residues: CASSWDMANEKLFF.

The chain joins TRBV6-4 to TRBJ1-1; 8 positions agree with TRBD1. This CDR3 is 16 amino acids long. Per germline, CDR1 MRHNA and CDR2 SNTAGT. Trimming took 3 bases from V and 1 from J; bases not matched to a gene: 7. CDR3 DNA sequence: TGTGCCAGCAGTGAGTCGGCAGGGGGCCAGAACACTGAAGCTTTCTTT. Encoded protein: CASSESAGGQNTEAFF.

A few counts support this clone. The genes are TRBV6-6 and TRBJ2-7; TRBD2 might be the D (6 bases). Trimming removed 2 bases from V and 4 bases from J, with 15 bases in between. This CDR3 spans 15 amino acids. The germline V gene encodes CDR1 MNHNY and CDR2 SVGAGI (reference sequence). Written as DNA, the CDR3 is TGTGCCAGCAGTTACGTGAAGGGCGGGGTGTACGAGCAGTACTTC. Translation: CASSYVKGGVYEQYF.

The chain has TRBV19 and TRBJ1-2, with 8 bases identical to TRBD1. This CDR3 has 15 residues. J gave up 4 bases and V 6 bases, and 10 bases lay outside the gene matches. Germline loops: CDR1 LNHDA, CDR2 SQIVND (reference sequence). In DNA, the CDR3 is TGTGCCAGTAGACCGGGACAGGTGTTTGGCTATGGCTACACCTTC. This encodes CASRPGQVFGYGYTF.

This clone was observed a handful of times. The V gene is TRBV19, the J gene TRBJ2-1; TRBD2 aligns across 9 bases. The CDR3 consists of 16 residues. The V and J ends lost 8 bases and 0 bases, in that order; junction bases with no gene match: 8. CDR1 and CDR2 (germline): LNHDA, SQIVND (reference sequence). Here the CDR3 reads CASSAQTSGSYNEQFF. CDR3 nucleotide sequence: TGTGCCAGTTCCGCTCAGACTAGCGGCTCCTACAATGAGCAGTTCTTC.